Sequencing of this T cell receptor (beta chain) was carried out in a study of cytomegalovirus exposure and HLA in healthy donors. In the study overall: Earlier results showed approximately 110 million unique TCR beta sequences derived from some 180 million T cells.

The PCR made use of 60 Vbeta and 13 Jbeta primers. Only in-frame clones appear in the TCRdb table, and some are missing; sequencing was by immunoSEQ multiplex PCR. This repertoire shows 95,000 to 110,000 clones, approximately 76% found once; its top ten account for about 2%. A word on this clone: Its antigen remains unidentified.

General study points: At a 0.05 false discovery rate, a later analysis found some 17,000 TCR beta sequences to be associated with HLA alleles. A link between a missense DCLRE1C variant and TCR beta V- and J-gene trimming emerged from a later analysis.

Germline CDR1 is SGHTA and CDR2 is FQGNSA. V lost 1 base and J lost 1; bases outside the gene matches: 1. The CDR3 has 17 amino acids. The chain carries TRBV7-2 and TRBJ2-3; 14 bases agree with TRBD2. The TCR comes from a man younger than 35 in good health and CMV-seronegative. Sequences were obtained from PBMCs. The CDR3 DNA reads TGTGCCAGCAGCTTAGTGACTAGCGGGGGGGGCACAGATACGCAGTATTTT. Translation: CASSLVTSGGGTDTQYF. The full variable domain, rest sourced from reference TRBV7-2 and TRBJ2-3, is GAGVSQSPSNKVTEKGKDVELRCDPISGHTALYWYRQSLGQGLEFLIYFQGNSAPDKSGLPSDRFSAERTGGSVSTLTIQRTQQEDSAVYLCASSLVTSGGGTDTQYFGPGTRLTVL.